The T cell receptor beta chain described here comes from a study of identical twins. TCRdb called the 5' RACE reads again in MiXCR, with one record for every CDR3 protein. Of more than 1.5 million distinct CDR3 sequences detected, around 29% appear once; the ten largest clones hold approximately 0.29%. Study outcomes and limitations: With abundant cord blood beta clonotypes, insertions were fewer; memory repertoires showed no such pattern.

Notes on this clonotype: Its cognate antigen is unknown.

The CDR3 is 14 amino acids. V was shortened by 2 bases and J by 5 bases, with 12 bases between the two germline ends. Germline CDR1 reads MNHNS; CDR2 reads SASEGT. The origin of this receptor is a newborn girl in good health. Sample: cord blood. The V gene is TRBV6-1, the J gene TRBJ2-5; D is possibly TRBD1 or TRBD2 (5 bases each). The CDR3 region is CASSEMGVGETQYF. The DNA for the CDR3 is TGTGCCAGCAGTGAAATGGGGGTGGGGGAGACCCAGTACTTC.